This T cell receptor (beta chain) was recorded in a study of T cell clonality in common variable immunodeficiency. Clones were sequenced by immunoSEQ multiplex PCR, and TCRdb holds only the in-frame ones, with some missing. The sample yields about 60,000 clones, without any singletons. Germline V gene sequence: CDR1 SGDLS, CDR2 YYNGEE. The germline V and J ends were trimmed by 2 bases and 2 bases, with 12 bases remaining between them. The CDR3 runs to 15 residues. This clone was observed many times. The read stops 3 residues short of the end of the CDR3; the missing end is completed from the germline J gene.

This receptor was taken from a person between 18 and 75 years old in good health. The chain couples TRBV9 to TRBJ2-3; no reliable D call. Sequencing was done on a sample of peripheral blood mononuclear cells. The CDR3 region is CASSVRASNTDTQYF. Partial CDR3 DNA: TGTGCCAGCAGCGTTCGAGCGTCCAACACAGATACG.